A selection of T cell receptor beta chains follows, all from one sample in a study of T cell responses to AZD1222 COVID-19 vaccine. The method was immunoSEQ multiplex PCR; TCRdb's version includes in-frame clones alone and lacks a portion of them. Among 150,000 or so clones listed, over 90% were seen once. The material was peripheral blood, obtained on day 0 of MenACWY control vaccination. These receptors were taken from an adult in good health. The CDR3 runs from the conserved cysteine through the conserved F or W. A D gene is named only where the DNA matches it firmly. Size tells how often a clone was seen (once, few, many) or the class of an expanded clone, and some rows leave it out.

v_call: TRBV27
clone_size: -
j_call: TRBJ1-6
d_call: -
cdr3_aa: CASSPLGVSYNSPLHF
cdr3_nt: TGTGCCAGCAGTCCCTTGGGAGTCTCCTATAATTCACCCCTCCACTTT

v_call: TRBV19
clone_size: -
j_call: TRBJ2-7
d_call: -
cdr3_aa: CASSATGTGSYEQYF
cdr3_nt: TGTGCCAGTAGTGCCACCGGGACGGGGAGCTACGAGCAGTACTTC

v_call: TRBV3-1/TRBV3-2
clone_size: once
j_call: TRBJ2-7
d_call: TRBD2
cdr3_aa: CASSQGPSGRSYEQYF
cdr3_nt: TGTGCCAGCAGCCAAGGTCCTAGCGGGAGGTCCTACGAGCAGTACTTC

v_call: TRBV4-2
clone_size: -
j_call: TRBJ2-2
d_call: TRBD2
cdr3_aa: CASSQGASGNTGELFF
cdr3_nt: TGTGCCAGCAGCCAAGGGGCTAGCGGGAACACCGGGGAGCTGTTTTTT

v_call: TRBV9
clone_size: -
j_call: TRBJ1-2
d_call: -
cdr3_aa: CASSVEDRSRGYTF
cdr3_nt: TGTGCCAGCAGCGTAGAGGATAGGTCAAGGGGCTACACCTTC

v_call: TRBV19
clone_size: -
j_call: TRBJ1-5
d_call: -
cdr3_aa: CASSSGSNQPQHF
cdr3_nt: TGTGCCAGTAGTTCTGGGAGCAATCAGCCCCAGCATTTT

v_call: TRBV20-1
clone_size: -
j_call: TRBJ2-7
d_call: -
cdr3_aa: CSAGHYEQYF
cdr3_nt: TGCAGTGCTGGACACTACGAGCAGTACTTC

v_call: TRBV27
clone_size: -
j_call: TRBJ1-5
d_call: -
cdr3_aa: CASSTLATGNQPQHF
cdr3_nt: TGTGCCAGCAGTACGCTCGCCACAGGGAATCAGCCCCAGCATTTT

v_call: TRBV7-3
clone_size: -
j_call: TRBJ1-3
d_call: -
cdr3_aa: CASSAQGNSGNTIYF
cdr3_nt: TGTGCCAGCAGCGCCCAGGGGAACTCTGGAAACACCATATATTTT

v_call: TRBV7-9
clone_size: -
j_call: TRBJ2-3
d_call: TRBD2
cdr3_aa: CASSPPGGDTQYF
cdr3_nt: TGTGCCAGCAGCCCTCCGGGGGGGGATACGCAGTATTTT

v_call: TRBV9
clone_size: -
j_call: TRBJ1-2
d_call: -
cdr3_aa: CASSVDQTDGYTF
cdr3_nt: TGTGCCAGCAGCGTAGATCAAACCGATGGCTACACCTTC

v_call: TRBV27
clone_size: -
j_call: TRBJ2-7
d_call: -
cdr3_aa: CASSFWGSEQYF
cdr3_nt: TGTGCCAGCAGTTTCTGGGGGAGCGAGCAGTACTTC

v_call: TRBV6-2/TRBV6-3
clone_size: -
j_call: TRBJ1-1
d_call: TRBD1
cdr3_aa: CASSHRGPEAFF
cdr3_nt: TGTGCCAGCAGTCACAGGGGGCCTGAAGCTTTCTTT

v_call: TRBV19
clone_size: -
j_call: TRBJ1-3
d_call: -
cdr3_aa: CASSNYRSSGNTIYF
cdr3_nt: TGTGCCAGTAGTAACTACAGGAGCTCTGGAAACACCATATATTTT

v_call: TRBV7-2
clone_size: once
j_call: TRBJ1-1
d_call: TRBD1
cdr3_aa: CASSPGTGDMNTEAFF
cdr3_nt: TGTGCCAGCAGCCCCGGGACAGGGGACATGAACACTGAAGCTTTCTTT

v_call: TRBV20-1
clone_size: -
j_call: TRBJ2-5
d_call: TRBD2
cdr3_aa: CSASLGLAGETQYF
cdr3_nt: TGCAGTGCTAGTCTCGGACTAGCTGGGGAGACCCAGTACTTC

v_call: TRBV7-9
clone_size: -
j_call: TRBJ1-2
d_call: TRBD1
cdr3_aa: CASSSTGYGYTF
cdr3_nt: TGTGCCAGCAGCTCGACAGGGTATGGCTACACCTTC

v_call: TRBV5-5
clone_size: -
j_call: TRBJ2-7
d_call: -
cdr3_aa: CASSLSTGNYEQYF
cdr3_nt: TGTGCCAGCAGCCTTAGCACAGGGAACTACGAGCAGTACTTC

v_call: TRBV5-1
clone_size: once
j_call: TRBJ1-5
d_call: TRBD1
cdr3_aa: CASSLDGQGSQPQHF
cdr3_nt: TGCGCCAGCAGCTTGGATGGACAGGGGAGTCAGCCCCAGCATTTT

v_call: TRBV5-5
clone_size: once
j_call: TRBJ1-1
d_call: -
cdr3_aa: CASSLGLGNTEAFF
cdr3_nt: TGTGCCAGCAGCTTGGGGCTGGGGAACACTGAAGCTTTCTTT

v_call: TRBV19
clone_size: -
j_call: TRBJ1-1
d_call: -
cdr3_aa: CASRGTGNTEAFF
cdr3_nt: TGTGCCAGTAGGGGTACAGGGAACACTGAAGCTTTCTTT

v_call: TRBV5-1
clone_size: once
j_call: TRBJ1-1
d_call: TRBD1
cdr3_aa: CASSTDRRSNTEAFF
cdr3_nt: TGCGCCAGCAGCACGGACAGGAGGTCGAACACTGAAGCTTTCTTT

v_call: TRBV12-3/TRBV12-4
clone_size: -
j_call: TRBJ1-2
d_call: -
cdr3_aa: CASSPGGYGYTF
cdr3_nt: TGTGCCAGCAGCCCGGGAGGCTATGGCTACACCTTC

v_call: TRBV2
clone_size: -
j_call: TRBJ1-1
d_call: TRBD1
cdr3_aa: CASNQRQGGYSNTEAFF
cdr3_nt: TGTGCCAGCAACCAAAGACAGGGGGGCTATTCGAACACTGAAGCTTTCTTT

v_call: TRBV6-1
clone_size: once
j_call: TRBJ2-1
d_call: -
cdr3_aa: CASSNRGAGEEQFF
cdr3_nt: TGTGCCAGCAGTAACAGGGGTGCGGGAGAGGAGCAGTTCTTC

v_call: TRBV2
clone_size: -
j_call: TRBJ2-5
d_call: -
cdr3_aa: CASTEEGETQYF
cdr3_nt: TGTGCCAGCACCGAGGAGGGAGAGACCCAGTACTTC

v_call: TRBV6-2/TRBV6-3
clone_size: -
j_call: TRBJ1-2
d_call: -
cdr3_aa: CASSYWSGDDYGYTF
cdr3_nt: TGTGCCAGCAGTTACTGGTCAGGGGACGACTATGGCTACACCTTC

v_call: TRBV6-2/TRBV6-3
clone_size: once
j_call: TRBJ1-3
d_call: -
cdr3_aa: CASSYPGRIGNTIYF
cdr3_nt: TGTGCCAGCAGTTATCCCGGACGGATCGGAAACACCATATATTTT

v_call: TRBV12-3/TRBV12-4
clone_size: -
j_call: TRBJ2-1
d_call: -
cdr3_aa: CASGRLVFYEQFF
cdr3_nt: TGTGCCAGCGGAAGACTAGTTTTCTATGAGCAGTTCTTC

v_call: TRBV2
clone_size: -
j_call: TRBJ2-7
d_call: -
cdr3_aa: CASIVSDYFYEQYF
cdr3_nt: TGTGCCAGCATAGTGTCGGACTATTTCTACGAGCAGTACTTC

v_call: TRBV2
clone_size: -
j_call: TRBJ1-6
d_call: -
cdr3_aa: CASSDGTRSISLHF
cdr3_nt: TGTGCCAGCAGTGACGGGACGCGTTCCATCTCCCTCCACTTT

v_call: TRBV6-2/TRBV6-3
clone_size: -
j_call: TRBJ1-2
d_call: -
cdr3_aa: CASSSDDYGYTF
cdr3_nt: TGTGCCAGCAGCTCGGACGACTATGGCTACACCTTC

v_call: TRBV18
clone_size: -
j_call: TRBJ1-1
d_call: TRBD1
cdr3_aa: CASSPGTGGGNTEAFF
cdr3_nt: TGTGCCAGCTCACCGGGGACAGGGGGGGGCAACACTGAAGCTTTCTTT

v_call: TRBV10-3
clone_size: -
j_call: TRBJ1-1
d_call: -
cdr3_aa: CAIRRASEGTEAFF
cdr3_nt: TGTGCCATCCGCAGGGCGAGTGAAGGCACTGAAGCTTTCTTT

v_call: TRBV3-1/TRBV3-2
clone_size: -
j_call: TRBJ2-1
d_call: TRBD2
cdr3_aa: CASSRERELSYNEQFF
cdr3_nt: TGTGCCAGCAGCCGCGAGCGGGAGCTCTCCTACAATGAGCAGTTCTTC

v_call: TRBV7-9
clone_size: -
j_call: TRBJ1-1
d_call: -
cdr3_aa: CASSPRQKRNTEAFF
cdr3_nt: TGTGCCAGCAGCCCACGCCAGAAACGGAACACTGAAGCTTTCTTT

v_call: TRBV5-4
clone_size: -
j_call: TRBJ2-3
d_call: -
cdr3_aa: CASSLSSLEGTDTQYF
cdr3_nt: TGTGCCAGCAGCTTGTCGTCACTCGAAGGCACAGATACGCAGTATTTT

v_call: TRBV25-1
clone_size: -
j_call: TRBJ1-2
d_call: TRBD1
cdr3_aa: CASSDPRTGIPYGYTF
cdr3_nt: TGTGCCAGCAGTGATCCACGGACAGGCATCCCCTATGGCTACACCTTC

v_call: TRBV4-1
clone_size: -
j_call: TRBJ2-7
d_call: TRBD1
cdr3_aa: CASSRDTGGAFFEQYF
cdr3_nt: TGCGCCAGCAGCCGAGATACAGGGGGCGCTTTTTTCGAGCAGTACTTC

v_call: TRBV18
clone_size: -
j_call: TRBJ2-1
d_call: -
cdr3_aa: CASSPPMTKYNEQFF
cdr3_nt: TGTGCCAGCTCACCACCGATGACCAAATACAATGAGCAGTTCTTC

v_call: TRBV5-8
clone_size: -
j_call: TRBJ2-7
d_call: -
cdr3_aa: CASSLFTEQYF
cdr3_nt: TGTGCCAGCAGCTTGTTTACCGAGCAGTACTTC

v_call: TRBV7-9
clone_size: -
j_call: TRBJ1-2
d_call: TRBD1
cdr3_aa: CASSRRTGPDTNYGYTF
cdr3_nt: TGTGCCAGCAGCAGGAGGACAGGGCCCGACACTAACTATGGCTACACCTTC

v_call: TRBV5-6
clone_size: -
j_call: TRBJ2-3
d_call: -
cdr3_aa: CASSLVEARDTQYF
cdr3_nt: TGTGCCAGCAGCTTGGTCGAGGCCAGGGATACGCAGTATTTT

v_call: TRBV7-8
clone_size: -
j_call: TRBJ1-5
d_call: TRBD1
cdr3_aa: CASSPRTGWGQPQHF
cdr3_nt: TGTGCCAGCAGCCCGCGGACAGGGTGGGGTCAGCCCCAGCATTTT

v_call: TRBV15
clone_size: -
j_call: TRBJ1-5
d_call: -
cdr3_aa: CATRNTGNNQPQHF
cdr3_nt: TGTGCCACCAGAAACACAGGGAACAATCAGCCCCAGCATTTT

v_call: TRBV6-2/TRBV6-3
clone_size: -
j_call: TRBJ2-1
d_call: -
cdr3_aa: CASSYKSYNEQFF
cdr3_nt: TGTGCCAGCAGTTACAAGAGCTACAATGAGCAGTTCTTC

v_call: TRBV10-3
clone_size: -
j_call: TRBJ2-3
d_call: -
cdr3_aa: CAISQFPGTDATDTQYF
cdr3_nt: TGTGCCATCAGTCAATTCCCAGGGACGGATGCCACAGATACGCAGTATTTT

v_call: TRBV4-2
clone_size: -
j_call: TRBJ1-1
d_call: -
cdr3_aa: CASSQAGMNTEAFF
cdr3_nt: TGTGCCAGCAGCCAAGCAGGGATGAACACTGAAGCTTTCTTT

v_call: TRBV5-5
clone_size: -
j_call: TRBJ1-2
d_call: -
cdr3_aa: CASSFSQGFSHGYTF
cdr3_nt: TGTGCCAGCAGCTTCTCCCAGGGGTTCAGCCATGGCTACACCTTC